This T cell receptor beta chain is drawn from a study of blood T cell repertoires in COVID-19 (dated by TCRdb to 2018 to 2020). As for the study more broadly: Samples covering the acute and convalescent phases of COVID-19 were provided by collaborators in the United States, Italy and Spain. The prospective study material was composed of cDNA or gDNA derived from T cells, B-cell-depleted T cells, or PBMCs. Subjects who had been exposed to COVID-19, were actively infected with it, or had recovered from it provided the deeply sampled blood TCRbeta repertoires that made up the dataset. The repertoires were released in a freely available public database intended as a resource for research on the immune response to SARS-CoV-2. A de-identified subject ID, COVID-19 status, age in years and sex were almost always included in the sample metadata. The samples were drawn from two sources: the first 160 participants of the ongoing ImmuneRACE study, and about 1,300 subjects contributed by 6 global collaborators. Where available, HLA class I and class II types were obtained from metadata supplied by the sample provider rather than from assay-based typing.

Whole blood was collected in K2EDTA tubes by collaborating institutions according to the institutions' own protocols. For TCRbeta analysis, collaborators shipped samples in one of three forms: frozen whole blood, isolated PBMCs, or DNA extracted from either of those sample types. On this clone itself: Its recognized antigen is unknown. Per-base qualities were not stored, and no clone one base away is much larger.

TCRbeta CDR3 regions were amplified from genomic DNA using the immunoSEQ Assay, a bias-controlled multiplex PCR. From the authors' description of their analysis: Nucleated cell counts per sample were estimated from amplification of reference gene primers within the assay. To quantify the absolute abundance of each unique TCRbeta CDR3 rearrangement, sequence reads were collapsed and filtered. For each sample, productive Simpson clonality was calculated by taking the square root of Simpson's diversity index across productive rearrangements. In TCRdb, the immuneACCESS table is reduced to in-frame sequences with V and J assigned. These tables do not hold every clone; where another copy was compared, an unresolved V gene accounts for under half, and the others remain unexplained. V and J calls and clone size are copied from that table; D and trimming were computed from the DNA. This sample has approximately 70,000 clones in its table, and 88% of those were observed once. Of the sample, about 21% is held by the ten largest clones.

The paper's findings and limits, for the study overall: The quantity of clinical and demographic metadata differed by source and by participant and was supplied without curation.

After removal of 4 bases from V and 3 bases from J, the junction retains 4 bases not matched to a gene. Its CDR3 holds 15 amino acids, cysteine through phenylalanine. Of the read, only the CDR3 DNA is kept; its 45 bases are in frame from base 1. CDR1 MNHEY and CDR2 SVGAGI are derived from the germline V gene. The TCR comes from a human donor in a cohort sampled during active COVID-19. Material for sequencing was peripheral blood. This sequence uses TRBV6-5 and TRBJ2-1; 9 bases in the junction line up with TRBD2. The CDR3 region reads CASSLAGAIYNEQFF. DNA sequence: TGTGCCAGCAGTTTAGCGGGAGCAATCTACAATGAGCAGTTCTTC.